The T cell receptor (beta chain) described here comes from a study of blood T cell repertoires in COVID-19. Study information: The origin of the acute and convalescent COVID-19 samples was the United States, Italy and Spain. Sample material is recorded as cDNA or gDNA derived from T cells, B-cell-depleted T cells, or PBMCs.

V lost 4 bases and J 4 bases, leaving 7 bases between the germline ends. CDR3 length: 12 amino acids. Those enrolled in Seattle joined during active infection and were followed longitudinally afterward. Original analysis: From reference gene primer amplification, estimates of nucleated cell counts were derived. Assay used: immunoSEQ multiplex PCR; TCRdb lists only in-frame clones, some missing. V and J calls and clone size follow that table, whereas D and trimming were derived from the DNA. The sample lists around 270,000 clones; roughly 80% were seen once. The chain joins TRBV12-3 or TRBV12-4 to TRBJ1-2; D call uncertain. Sequenced input: peripheral blood. The sequence derives from a person aged 70 to 85 with COVID-19, enrolled during active disease. CDR3 amino acids: CASSYSSYGYTF. CDR3 coding DNA: TGTGCCAGCAGTTACAGTTCCTATGGCTACACCTTC.